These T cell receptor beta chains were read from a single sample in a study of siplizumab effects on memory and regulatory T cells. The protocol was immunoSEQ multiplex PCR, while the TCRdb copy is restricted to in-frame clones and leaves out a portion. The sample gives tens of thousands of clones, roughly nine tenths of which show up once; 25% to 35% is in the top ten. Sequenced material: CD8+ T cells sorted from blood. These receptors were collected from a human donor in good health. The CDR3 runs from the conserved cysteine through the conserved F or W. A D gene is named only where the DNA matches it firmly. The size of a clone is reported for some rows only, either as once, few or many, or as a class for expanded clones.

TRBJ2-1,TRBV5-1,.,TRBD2,TGCGCCAGCAGCTTGGGTTGGCTAGCGGCATACAATGAGCAGTTCTTC,CASSLGWLAAYNEQFF
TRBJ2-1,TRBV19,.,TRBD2,TGTGCCAGTAGTCCCCTAGCGGGACCTGAGCAGTTCTTC,CASSPLAGPEQFF
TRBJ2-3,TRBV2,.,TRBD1,TGTGCCAGTGGGGCCAGGGGGCTCCTCCGGACAGATACGCAGTATTTT,CASGARGLLRTDTQYF
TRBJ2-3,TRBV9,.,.,TGTGCCAGCAGCGTAGTCGGGGCTACAGATACGCAGTATTTT,CASSVVGATDTQYF
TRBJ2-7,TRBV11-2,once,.,TGTGCCAGCAGCTTAGATCTGGGGGTGGGAGGAGAGCAGTACTTC,CASSLDLGVGGEQYF
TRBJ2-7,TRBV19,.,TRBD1,TGTGCCAGTAGTAAGGACAGGTCAACTGGGGTACGCGAGCAGTACTTC,CASSKDRSTGVREQYF
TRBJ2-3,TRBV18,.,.,TGTGCCAGCTCACCAACTGTTTTCAGGACAGATACGCAGTATTTT,CASSPTVFRTDTQYF
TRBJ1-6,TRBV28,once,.,TGTGCCAGCAGTTTCCGAAGCTCCTATAATTCACCCCTCCACTTT,CASSFRSSYNSPLHF
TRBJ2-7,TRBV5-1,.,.,TGCGCCAGCAGCTCCCCGTGGGGGGACGAGCAGTACTTC,CASSSPWGDEQYF
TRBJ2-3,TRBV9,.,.,TGTGCCAGCAGCGTAACGGGGGCTAGCACAGATACGCAGTATTTT,CASSVTGASTDTQYF
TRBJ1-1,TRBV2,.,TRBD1,TGTGCCAGCAGATCGACAGGGTTGGACACTGAAGCTTTCTTT,CASRSTGLDTEAFF
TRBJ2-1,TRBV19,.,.,TGTGCCAGTAGTCCGGGACTGTGGGGTGAGCAGTTCTTC,CASSPGLWGEQFF
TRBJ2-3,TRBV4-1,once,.,TGCGCCAGCAGCCAAGATTTAGGGATCTTCACAGATACGCAGTATTTT,CASSQDLGIFTDTQYF
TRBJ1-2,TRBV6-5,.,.,TGTGCCAGCAGTTATGGACAGATCTATGGCTACACCTTC,CASSYGQIYGYTF
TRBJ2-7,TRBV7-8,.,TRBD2,TGTGCCAGCAGCTTAGGAACGAGACTAGCGACCTACGAGCAGTACTTC,CASSLGTRLATYEQYF
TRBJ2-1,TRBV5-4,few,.,TGTGCCAGCAGCTCCATGGACAGAAAGCAGTTCTTC,CASSSMDRKQFF
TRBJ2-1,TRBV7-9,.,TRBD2,TGTGCCAGCAGCTTATCTAGCGGGGGGTCTTCCTACAATGAGCAGTTCTTC,CASSLSSGGSSYNEQFF
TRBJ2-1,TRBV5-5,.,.,TGTGCCAGCAGTCATGGACCCAATATCGAGGAGCAGTTCTTC,CASSHGPNIEEQFF
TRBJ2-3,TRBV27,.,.,TGTGCCAGCAGTTTGGGGGGTTCAGGCACAGATACGCAGTATTTT,CASSLGGSGTDTQYF
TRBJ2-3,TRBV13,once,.,TGTGCCAGCAGCTTAGGCCTGCAGGGGAACACAGATACGCAGTATTTT,CASSLGLQGNTDTQYF
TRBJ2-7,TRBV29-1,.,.,TGCAGCGCGCCCCGTCATAGATGGGGCCAGGGCCCCTCCTACGAGCAGTACTTC,CSAPRHRWGQGPSYEQYF
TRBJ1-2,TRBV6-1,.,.,TGTGCCAGCAGATCGGACGGAGGGCTGGGCTACACCTTC,CASRSDGGLGYTF
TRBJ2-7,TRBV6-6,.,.,TGTGCCAGCAGTTCACGTCCGACAGACTCCTACGAGCAGTACTTC,CASSSRPTDSYEQYF
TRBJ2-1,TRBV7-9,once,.,TGTGCCAGCAGCTTAGCGGGCGTAAATGAGCAGTTCTTC,CASSLAGVNEQFF
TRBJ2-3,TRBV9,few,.,TGTGCCAGCAGCGTAGTTGGAGGGGGCTCAGATACGCAGTATTTT,CASSVVGGGSDTQYF
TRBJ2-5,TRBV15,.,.,TGTGCCACCAGCAGAATCTCAGCACCCCAAGAGACCCAGTACTTC,CATSRISAPQETQYF
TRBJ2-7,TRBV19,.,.,TGTGCCAGTAGCAAAGCGTGGTCGGGAGAAGGCGAGCAGTACTTC,CASSKAWSGEGEQYF
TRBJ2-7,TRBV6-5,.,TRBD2,TGTGCCAGCAGTTATTTGACTAGCGGGAGCCCCTACGAGCAGTACTTC,CASSYLTSGSPYEQYF
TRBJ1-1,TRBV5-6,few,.,TGTGCCAGCAGCTTGCGACGGATAAACACTGAAGCTTTCTTT,CASSLRRINTEAFF
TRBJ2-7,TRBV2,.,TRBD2,TGTGCCAGCAGTGACCCCCGGAACCCCAGCGGGAATGGGTACGAGCAGTACTTC,CASSDPRNPSGNGYEQYF
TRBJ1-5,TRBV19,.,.,TGTGCCAGTAGTCAGGGGATTCAGCCCCAGCATTTT,CASSQGIQPQHF
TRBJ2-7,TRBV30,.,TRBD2,TGTGCCTGGGGGGAGGGCGACGAGCAGTACTTC,CAWGEGDEQYF
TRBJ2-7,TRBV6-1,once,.,TGTGCCAGCAGTCTCCCGGACGAGCAGTACTTC,CASSLPDEQYF
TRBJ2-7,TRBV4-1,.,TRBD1,TGCGCCAGCAGCCCGCAGCGGACAGGGGCCTACGAGCAGTACTTC,CASSPQRTGAYEQYF
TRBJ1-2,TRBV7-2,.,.,TGTGCCAGCAGCTTAGATGGGACATCGTATGGCTACACCTTC,CASSLDGTSYGYTF